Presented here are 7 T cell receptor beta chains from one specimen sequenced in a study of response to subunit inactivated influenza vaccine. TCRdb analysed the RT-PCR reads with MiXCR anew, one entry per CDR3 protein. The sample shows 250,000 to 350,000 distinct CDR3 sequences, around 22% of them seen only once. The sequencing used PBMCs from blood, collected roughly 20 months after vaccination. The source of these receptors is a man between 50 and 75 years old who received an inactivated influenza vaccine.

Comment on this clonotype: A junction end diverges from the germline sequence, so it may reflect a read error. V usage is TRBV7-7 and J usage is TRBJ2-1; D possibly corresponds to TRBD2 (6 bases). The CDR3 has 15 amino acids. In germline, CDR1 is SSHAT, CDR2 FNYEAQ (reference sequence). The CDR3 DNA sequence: TGTGCTAGCAGCCTTAGCGGAGGGGTTGACAATGAGCAGTTCTTC. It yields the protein CASSLSGGVDNEQFF.

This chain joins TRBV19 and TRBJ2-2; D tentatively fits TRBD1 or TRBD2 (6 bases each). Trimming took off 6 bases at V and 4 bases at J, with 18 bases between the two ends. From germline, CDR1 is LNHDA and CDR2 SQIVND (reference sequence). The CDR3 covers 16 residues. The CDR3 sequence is CASSPVRGESTGELFF. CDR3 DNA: TGTGCCAGTAGCCCCGTGAGGGGGGAGAGCACCGGGGAGCTGTTTTTT. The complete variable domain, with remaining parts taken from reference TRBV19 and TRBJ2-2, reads DGGITQSPKYLFRKEGQNVTLSCEQNLNHDAMYWYRQDPGQGLRLIYYSQIVNDFQKGDIAEGYSVSREKKESFPLTVTSAQKNPTAFYLCASSPVRGESTGELFFGEGSRLTVL.

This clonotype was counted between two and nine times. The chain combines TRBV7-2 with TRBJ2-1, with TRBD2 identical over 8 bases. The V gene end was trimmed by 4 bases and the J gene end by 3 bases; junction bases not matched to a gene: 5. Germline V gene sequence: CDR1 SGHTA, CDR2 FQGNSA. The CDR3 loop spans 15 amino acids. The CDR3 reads CASSSALADYNEQFF. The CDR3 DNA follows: TGTGCCAGCAGCTCAGCACTAGCGGACTACAATGAGCAGTTCTTC.

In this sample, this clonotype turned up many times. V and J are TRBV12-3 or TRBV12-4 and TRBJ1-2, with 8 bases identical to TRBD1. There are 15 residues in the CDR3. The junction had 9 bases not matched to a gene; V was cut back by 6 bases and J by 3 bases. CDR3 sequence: CASSDPGQGYYGYTF. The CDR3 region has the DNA TGTGCCAGCAGCGATCCCGGACAGGGATACTATGGCTACACCTTC.

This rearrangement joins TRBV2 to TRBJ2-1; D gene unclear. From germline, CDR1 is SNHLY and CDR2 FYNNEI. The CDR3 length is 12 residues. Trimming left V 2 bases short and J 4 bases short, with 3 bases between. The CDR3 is CASSERYNEQFF. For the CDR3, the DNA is TGTGCCAGCAGTGAACGTTACAATGAGCAGTTCTTC.

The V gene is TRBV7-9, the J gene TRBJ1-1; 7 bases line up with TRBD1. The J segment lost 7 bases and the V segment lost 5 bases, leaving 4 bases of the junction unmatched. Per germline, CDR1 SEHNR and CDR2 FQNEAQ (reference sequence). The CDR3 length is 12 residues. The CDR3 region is CASSAGTDEAFF. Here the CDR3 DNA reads TGTGCCAGCAGCGCCGGGACAGATGAAGCTTTCTTT.

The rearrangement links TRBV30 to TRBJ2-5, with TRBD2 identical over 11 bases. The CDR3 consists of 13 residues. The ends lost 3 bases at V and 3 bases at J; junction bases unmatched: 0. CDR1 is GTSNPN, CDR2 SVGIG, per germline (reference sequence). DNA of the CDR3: TGTGCCTGGAGGGGACTAGCGGAAGAGACCCAGTACTTC. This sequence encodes CAWRGLAEETQYF.